The next 29 T cell receptor beta chains were all read from a single sample in a study of Ad26.COV2.S vaccination and SARS-CoV-2 variants. Data came from immunoSEQ multiplex PCR; TCRdb stores just in-frame clones and leaves some out. Found here are hundreds of thousands of clones, roughly 86% of them singletons; the top ten hold approximately 3.4%. Treatment noted: roughly 20 received Ad26.COV2.S at low or high dose, single or two shots; about five received placebo; per-sample allocation not given. After the first vaccine or placebo injection, samples were drawn on day 63. Sequenced here: peripheral blood, sampled in a trial of Ad26.COV2.S vaccine versus placebo. Receptor source: a person aged 18-65 years who received the Ad26.COV2.S COVID-19 vaccine or a placebo.

This clone was observed once. The chain is built from TRBV10-3 and TRBJ2-7, with 8 bases aligning to TRBD1. CDR3 length: 16 amino acids. From germline, CDR1 is ENHRY and CDR2 SYGVKD. The J segment lost 7 bases and the V segment lost 10 bases, leaving 21 bases of the junction unmatched. The CDR3, as DNA: TGTGCCACCTACTTTATACCGGGACAGGCGGGTGGGGAGCAGTACTTC. Translation: CATYFIPGQAGGEQYF.

This clone turned up a few times. V and J are TRBV4-1 and TRBJ2-7; perhaps TRBD1 as D (6 bases). V lost 0 bases and J 2 bases, leaving 8 bases between the germline ends. The CDR3 contains 14 residues. Germline V lookup: CDR1 MGHRA, CDR2 YSYEKL. CDR3 region: CASSQEGHTYEQYF. The CDR3 DNA sequence: TGCGCCAGCAGCCAAGAGGGACATACCTACGAGCAGTACTTC.

The gene calls are TRBV7-2 and TRBJ1-2, with 10 positions matching TRBD1. There are 15 residues in the CDR3. Germline V CDR1 and CDR2: SGHTA, FQGNSA. Trimming removed 2 bases from V and 4 bases from J; junction bases left unmatched: 4. CDR3 DNA sequence: TGTGCCAGCAGCTTAACGACAGGGGGCAGCTATGGCTACACCTTC. Its translation: CASSLTTGGSYGYTF. The variable domain in full, completed from reference TRBV7-2 and TRBJ1-2, reads GAGVSQSPSNKVTEKGKDVELRCDPISGHTALYWYRQSLGQGLEFLIYFQGNSAPDKSGLPSDRFSAERTGGSVSTLTIQRTQQEDSAVYLCASSLTTGGSYGYTFGSGTRLTVV.

CDR3 amino acids: CASSLDANEQFF. DNA of the CDR3: TGTGCCAGCAGCTTAGATGCCAATGAGCAGTTCTTC. V usage is TRBV7-2 and J usage is TRBJ2-1, with unresolved D. In germline, CDR1 is SGHTA, CDR2 FQGNSA. Trimming removed 1 base from V and 6 bases from J, with 4 bases in between. This CDR3 is 12 amino acids long.

The chain joins TRBV29-1 to TRBJ1-2, with D unclear. Looked up from germline, CDR1 is SQVTM and CDR2 is ANQGSEA. V was pared by 1 base and J by 3 bases, with 6 bases between. This CDR3 has 12 residues. In nucleotides, the CDR3 is TGCAGCGTTGAAGCCCCCGACTATGGCTACACCTTC. It translates to CSVEAPDYGYTF.

The chain is built from TRBV18 and TRBJ2-7; D is uncertain. V was pared by 6 bases and J by 5 bases, with 14 bases between. The CDR3 length is 13 residues. The germline CDR1 and CDR2 sequences are KGHSH and LQKENI. The CDR3 DNA reads TGTGCCAGCTCGCGGACGGAAGACCACGAGCAGTACTTC. Translation gives CASSRTEDHEQYF. The full variable domain, with the rest looked up from reference TRBV18 and TRBJ2-7, is NAGVMQNPRHLVRRRGQEARLRCSPMKGHSHVYWYRQLPEEGLKFMVYLQKENIIDESGMPKERFSAEFPKEGPSILRIQQVVRGDSAAYFCASSRTEDHEQYFGPGTRLTVT.

The chain recombines TRBV6-2 or TRBV6-3 with TRBJ1-1; D unresolved. The CDR3 spans 14 residues. V was pared by 4 bases and J by 1 base, with 10 bases between. Germline V gene sequence: CDR1 MNHEY, CDR2 SVGEGT. The CDR3 region is CASSSGGWNTEAFF. DNA for the CDR3: TGTGCCAGCAGTTCTGGCGGATGGAACACTGAAGCTTTCTTT.

The chain carries TRBV5-1 and TRBJ1-4; no firm D call. CDR3 length equals 14 residues. Looked up from germline, CDR1 is SGHRS and CDR2 is YFSETQ. V gave up 0 bases and J gave up 4 bases, with 7 bases separating them. This chain's CDR3 is CASSLVAGNEKLFF. Here the CDR3 DNA reads TGCGCCAGCAGCTTGGTTGCGGGTAATGAAAAACTGTTTTTT.

This chain connects TRBV5-1 to TRBJ1-2; TRBD1 might be the D (5 bases). This CDR3 has 15 amino acids. With 2 bases removed from V and 4 bases from J, the gap between germline ends came to 15 bases. CDR1 is SGHRS and CDR2 is YFSETQ in the germline V gene. CDR3 nucleotide sequence: TGCGCCAGCAGCTTCTCCGGGGGTCTGGGCTATGGCTACACCTTC. Translated, it gives CASSFSGGLGYGYTF.

In DNA, the CDR3 is TGCGCCAGCTCTGATACGCAGTATTTT. Its protein is CASSDTQYF. The V call is TRBV5-1, the J call TRBJ2-3; D is ambiguous. The ends were cut back, 7 bases at V and 6 bases at J, with 3 bases in the middle. This CDR3 is 9 amino acids long. Per the germline V gene, CDR1 is SGHRS and CDR2 is YFSETQ.

The chain joins TRBV5-1 to TRBJ2-5, with 7 bases fitting TRBD2. The ends lost 5 bases at V and 2 bases at J; junction bases unmatched: 6. This CDR3 has 14 residues. Germline CDR1 SGHRS, CDR2 YFSETQ. The CDR3 nucleotides are TGCGCCAGCAGTTACTCTAGCGGACAAGAGACCCAGTACTTC. Protein product: CASSYSSGQETQYF.

As regards this clone: The same CDR3 is also encoded by other DNA sequences in this sample. The V and J genes are TRBV29-1 and TRBJ2-7; D possibly corresponds to TRBD2 (5 bases). The CDR3 has 12 amino acids. The germline V gene has CDR1 SQVTM and CDR2 ANQGSEA. Trimming took 6 bases from V and 0 from J, leaving 9 bases between them. CDR3 amino acids: CSVTGISYEQYF. CDR3 nucleotides: TGCAGCGTGACCGGGATCTCCTACGAGCAGTACTTC.

The chain recombines TRBV11-2 with TRBJ1-2; 7 nucleotides line up with TRBD1. This CDR3 is built from 14 residues. Germline loops: CDR1 SGHAT, CDR2 FQNNGV. V gave up 3 bases and J gave up 3 bases; unmatched junction bases: 4. CDR3 bases: TGTGCCAGCAGCTTCGACAGGGCGGACTATGGCTACACCTTC. Amino acid sequence: CASSFDRADYGYTF.

In DNA form, the CDR3 reads TGTGCCAGCAGTAGAGGGGTGGGAGAAAAACTGTTTTTT. Its translation: CASSRGVGEKLFF. The V gene is TRBV6-4, the J gene TRBJ1-4, with a weak D call TRBD1 (5 bases). The CDR3 length is 13 residues. V was shortened by 5 bases and J by 8 bases, with 12 bases between the two germline ends. Germline V CDR1 and CDR2: MRHNA, SNTAGT.

The chain has TRBV7-2 and TRBJ2-3; 13 bases align to TRBD2. Germline V gives CDR1 SGHTA, CDR2 FQGNSA. V shed 5 bases, J shed 5 bases, and the junction held 4 bases outside the gene matches. The CDR3 contains 15 residues. CDR3 region: CASSLRTSGRDTQYF. CDR3 bases: TGTGCCAGCAGCCTCCGGACTAGCGGGAGAGATACGCAGTATTTT.

This chain connects TRBV6-5 to TRBJ2-7; weak D call: TRBD1 (6 bases). CDR3 size: 14 residues. Trimming shortened V by 6 bases and J by 3 bases, and 15 bases separated the two germline ends. Germline V gene lookup returns CDR1 MNHEY and CDR2 SVGAGI. The CDR3 DNA reads TGTGCCAGCAGACGAGAAGGGGGTGACTACGAGCAGTACTTC. Its translation is CASRREGGDYEQYF.

The chain links TRBV5-1 to TRBJ2-1, with D perhaps matching TRBD2 (6 bases). CDR1 is SGHRS and CDR2 is YFSETQ in the germline V gene. V was shortened by 2 bases and J by 5 bases, with 11 bases between the two germline ends. The CDR3 totals 14 residues. This chain's CDR3 is CASSFGLADNEQFF. CDR3 nucleotides: TGCGCCAGCAGCTTCGGATTAGCGGACAATGAGCAGTTCTTC.

The chain carries TRBV7-2 and TRBJ1-2; D gene ambiguous. Trimming cost V 1 base and J 4 bases, with 7 bases left between them. The CDR3 is 13 amino acids. Germline-derived CDR1 and CDR2 are SGHTA and FQGNSA. The CDR3 coding sequence is TGTGCCAGCAGCTTAGGCCAGCTCTATGGCTACACCTTC. This sequence encodes CASSLGQLYGYTF.

This chain connects TRBV30 to TRBJ1-4; D ambiguous. Germline CDR1 is GTSNPN and CDR2 is SVGIG (reference sequence). The germline V and J ends were trimmed by 2 bases and 0 bases, with 10 bases remaining between them. The CDR3 runs 15 residues. CDR3 loop: CAWSTAASTNEKLFF. CDR3 sequence (DNA): TGTGCCTGGAGTACGGCGGCATCAACTAATGAAAAACTGTTTTTT.

The genes are TRBV12-3 or TRBV12-4 and TRBJ2-3; TRBD1 matches 10 bases. V shed 5 bases, J shed 13 bases, and the junction held 3 bases outside the gene matches. This CDR3 has 11 amino acids. CDR3 region: CASSRQGAEYF. Here the CDR3 DNA reads TGTGCCAGCAGTCGACAGGGGGCAGAGTATTTT.

The V and J genes are TRBV27 and TRBJ1-5, with D possibly being TRBD1 (5 bases). This CDR3 is 16 amino acids long. Germline V gene data show CDR1 as MNHEY and CDR2 as SMNVEV (reference sequence). V lost 3 bases and J lost 10, with 22 bases in between. CDR3: CASSFLPAPTVQPQHF. The CDR3 nucleotides read TGTGCCAGCAGTTTCCTACCCGCCCCGACAGTTCAACCCCAGCATTTT.

This sequence joins TRBV6-1 and TRBJ1-5, with a weak D call TRBD1 (6 bases). The length of the CDR3 is 15 residues. V gave up 3 bases and J gave up 4 bases, with 13 bases separating them. Germline V gene lookup returns CDR1 MNHNS and CDR2 SASEGT. CDR3 amino acids: CASSDEQGYNQPQHF. The CDR3 nucleotides read TGTGCCAGCAGTGACGAACAGGGATATAATCAGCCCCAGCATTTT.

The V gene is TRBV19, the J gene TRBJ1-4; D gene ambiguous. Trimming took 3 bases from V and 5 from J, leaving 10 bases between them. CDR3 size: 14 residues. Germline V gives CDR1 LNHDA, CDR2 SQIVND (reference sequence). CDR3 sequence (DNA): TGTGCCAGTAGTATTGGCAGAAAGAATGAAAAACTGTTTTTT. It translates to CASSIGRKNEKLFF.

The chain carries TRBV7-8 and TRBJ1-6, with D unclear. Trimming took 1 base from V and 7 from J, leaving 5 bases between them. The CDR3 is 13 residues long. The germline V gene encodes CDR1 SGHVS and CDR2 FQNEAQ. CDR3 amino acids: CASSLDWNSPLHF. DNA of the CDR3: TGTGCCAGCAGCTTAGATTGGAATTCACCCCTCCACTTT.

The CDR3 DNA reads as TGCGCCAGCAGCCAAGTGGTTTCTGCTTCTGGAAACACCATATATTTT. As protein: CASSQVVSASGNTIYF. The chain uses TRBV4-3 and TRBJ1-3; D not certain. CDR3 length: 16 residues. From germline, CDR1 is LGHNA and CDR2 YSLEER. V lost 1 base and J lost 1, with 11 bases in between.

This chain uses TRBV5-8 with TRBJ1-5; unclear D gene. Germline CDR1 is SGHTS and CDR2 is YDEGEE. Trimming cost V 1 base and J 7 bases, with 9 bases left between them. This CDR3 has 13 residues. In DNA form, the CDR3 reads TGTGCCAGCAGCTTGTGGGGAGAGCAGCCCCAGCATTTT. Translated, it gives CASSLWGEQPQHF.

Comment on this clone: Other DNA sequences from this sample encode an identical CDR3 as well. The J gene is TRBJ1-1, the V gene TRBV5-1; D is undetermined. Germline-derived CDR1 and CDR2 are SGHRS and YFSETQ. With 4 bases removed from V and 2 bases from J, the gap between germline ends came to 6 bases. This CDR3 comprises 12 residues. CDR3 DNA: TGCGCCAGCAGCCTGAAAAACACTGAAGCTTTCTTT. Translated: CASSLKNTEAFF.

CDR3 in amino acids: CASSDRSNEQFF. DNA for the CDR3: TGTGCCAGCAGTGACAGGAGCAATGAGCAGTTCTTC. This sequence joins TRBV25-1 and TRBJ2-1, with D unclear. Trimming shortened V by 3 bases and J by 6 bases, and 6 bases separated the two germline ends. Looked up from germline, CDR1 is MGHDK and CDR2 is SYGVNS. CDR3 size: 12 residues. Using reference TRBV25-1 and TRBJ2-1 for the parts outside the CDR3, the full variable domain is EADIYQTPRYLVIGTGKKITLECSQTMGHDKMYWYQQDPGMELHLIHYSYGVNSTEKGDLSSESTVSRIRTEHFPLTLESARPSHTSQYLCASSDRSNEQFFGPGTRLTVL.

In the case of this clone: A read error may account for a junction end that differs from germline. The chain recombines TRBV6-2 or TRBV6-3 with TRBJ2-1; D possibly corresponds to TRBD2 (6 bases). The CDR3 totals 12 residues. In germline, CDR1 is MNHEY, CDR2 SVGEGT. CDR3 nucleotides: TGTGCCAGCAGTTACTCGGACTACGTCGGAGTCTTC. This encodes CASSYSDYVGVF.